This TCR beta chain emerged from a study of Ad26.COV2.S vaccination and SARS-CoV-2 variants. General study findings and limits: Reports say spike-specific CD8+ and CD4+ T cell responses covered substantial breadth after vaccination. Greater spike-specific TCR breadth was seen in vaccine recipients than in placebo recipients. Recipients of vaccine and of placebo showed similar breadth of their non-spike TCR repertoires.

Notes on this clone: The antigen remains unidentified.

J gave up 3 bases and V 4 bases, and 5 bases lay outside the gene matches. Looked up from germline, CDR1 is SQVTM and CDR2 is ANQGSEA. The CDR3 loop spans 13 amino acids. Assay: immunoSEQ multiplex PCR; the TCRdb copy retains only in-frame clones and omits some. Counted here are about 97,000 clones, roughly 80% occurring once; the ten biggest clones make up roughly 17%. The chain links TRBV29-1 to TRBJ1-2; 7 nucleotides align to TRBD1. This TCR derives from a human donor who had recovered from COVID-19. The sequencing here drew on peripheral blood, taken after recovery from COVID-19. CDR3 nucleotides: TGCAGCGTTGTGGGACAGACGGACTATGGCTACACCTTC. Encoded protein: CSVVGQTDYGYTF.